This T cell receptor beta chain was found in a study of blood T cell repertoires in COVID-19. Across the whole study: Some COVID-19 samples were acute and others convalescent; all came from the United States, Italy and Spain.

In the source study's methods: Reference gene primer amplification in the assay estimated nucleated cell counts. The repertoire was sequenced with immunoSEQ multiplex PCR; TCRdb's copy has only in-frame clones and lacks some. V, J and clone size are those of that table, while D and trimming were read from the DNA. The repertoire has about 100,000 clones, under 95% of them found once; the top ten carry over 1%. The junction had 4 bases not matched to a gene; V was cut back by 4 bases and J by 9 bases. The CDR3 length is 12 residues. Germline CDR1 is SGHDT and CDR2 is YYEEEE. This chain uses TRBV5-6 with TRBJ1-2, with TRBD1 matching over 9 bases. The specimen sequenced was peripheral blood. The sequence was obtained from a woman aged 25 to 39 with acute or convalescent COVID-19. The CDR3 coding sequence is TGTGCCAGCAGCAAGGGACAGGGTAGCTACACCTTC. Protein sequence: CASSKGQGSYTF.